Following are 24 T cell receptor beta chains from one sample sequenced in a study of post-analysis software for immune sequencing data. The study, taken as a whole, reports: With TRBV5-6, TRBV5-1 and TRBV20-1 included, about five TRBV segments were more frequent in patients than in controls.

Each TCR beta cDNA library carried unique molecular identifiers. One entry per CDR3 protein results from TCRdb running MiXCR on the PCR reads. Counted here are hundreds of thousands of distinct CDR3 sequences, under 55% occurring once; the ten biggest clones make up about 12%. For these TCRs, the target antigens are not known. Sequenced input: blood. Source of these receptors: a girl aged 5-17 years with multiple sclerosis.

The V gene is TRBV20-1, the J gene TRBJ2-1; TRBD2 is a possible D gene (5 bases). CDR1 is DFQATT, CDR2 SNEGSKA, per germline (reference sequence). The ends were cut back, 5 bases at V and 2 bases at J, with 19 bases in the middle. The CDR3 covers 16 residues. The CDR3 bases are TGCAGTGCTGCGTGGGGAGTGAAGGGTACCTACAATGAGCAGTTCTTC. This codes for CSAAWGVKGTYNEQFF.

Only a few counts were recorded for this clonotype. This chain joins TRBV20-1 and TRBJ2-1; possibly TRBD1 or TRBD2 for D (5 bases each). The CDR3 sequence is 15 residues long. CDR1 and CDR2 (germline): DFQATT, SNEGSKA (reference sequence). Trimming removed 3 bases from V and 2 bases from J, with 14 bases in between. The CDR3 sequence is CSASSREGPYNEQFF. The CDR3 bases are TGCAGTGCTAGTTCCCGAGAGGGGCCCTACAATGAGCAGTTCTTC.

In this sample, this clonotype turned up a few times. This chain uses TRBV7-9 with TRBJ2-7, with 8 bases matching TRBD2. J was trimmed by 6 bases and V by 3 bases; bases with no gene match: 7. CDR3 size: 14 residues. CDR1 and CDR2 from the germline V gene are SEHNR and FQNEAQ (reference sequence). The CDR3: CASSFRREGSEQYF. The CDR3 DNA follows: TGTGCCAGCAGCTTTCGCCGGGAGGGCTCCGAGCAGTACTTC. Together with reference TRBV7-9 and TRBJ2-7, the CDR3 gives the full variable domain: DTGVSQNPRHKITKRGQNVTFRCDPISEHNRLYWYRQTLGQGPEFLTYFQNEAQLEKSRLLSDRFSAERPKGSFSTLEIQRTEQGDSAMYLCASSFRREGSEQYFGPGTRLTVT.

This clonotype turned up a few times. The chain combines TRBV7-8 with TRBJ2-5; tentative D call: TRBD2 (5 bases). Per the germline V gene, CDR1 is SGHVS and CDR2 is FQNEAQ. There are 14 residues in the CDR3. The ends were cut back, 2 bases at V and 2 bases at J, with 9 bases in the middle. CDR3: CASSLRRLQETQYF. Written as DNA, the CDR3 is TGTGCCAGCAGCTTACGTAGACTACAAGAGACCCAGTACTTC.

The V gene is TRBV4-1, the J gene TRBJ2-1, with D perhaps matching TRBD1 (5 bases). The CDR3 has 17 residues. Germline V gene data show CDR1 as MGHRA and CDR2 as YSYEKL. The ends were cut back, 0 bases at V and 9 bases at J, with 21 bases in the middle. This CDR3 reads CASSQDLIVAVRGEQFF. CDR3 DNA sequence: TGCGCCAGCAGCCAAGATCTAATAGTGGCGGTAAGGGGTGAGCAGTTCTTC.

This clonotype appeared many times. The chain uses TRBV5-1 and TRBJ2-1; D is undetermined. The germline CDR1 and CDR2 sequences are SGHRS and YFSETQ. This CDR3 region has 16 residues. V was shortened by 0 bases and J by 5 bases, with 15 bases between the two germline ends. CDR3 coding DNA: TGCGCCAGCAGCTTGGGTGATACCTCAAGGAACAATGAGCAGTTCTTC. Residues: CASSLGDTSRNNEQFF.

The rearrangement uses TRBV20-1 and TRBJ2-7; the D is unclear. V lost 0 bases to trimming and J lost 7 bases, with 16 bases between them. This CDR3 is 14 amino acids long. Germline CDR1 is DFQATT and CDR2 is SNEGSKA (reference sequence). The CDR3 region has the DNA TGCAGTGCTAGAGATTTTGAGGAATCTCGGGAGCAGTACTTC. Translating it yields CSARDFEESREQYF.

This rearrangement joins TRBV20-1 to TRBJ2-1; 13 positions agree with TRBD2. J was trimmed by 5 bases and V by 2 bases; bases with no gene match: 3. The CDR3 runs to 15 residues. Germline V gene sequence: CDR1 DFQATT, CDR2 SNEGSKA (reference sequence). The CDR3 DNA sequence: TGCAGTGCTAGAAAACTAGCGGGAGGGAACAATGAGCAGTTCTTC. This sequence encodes CSARKLAGGNNEQFF.

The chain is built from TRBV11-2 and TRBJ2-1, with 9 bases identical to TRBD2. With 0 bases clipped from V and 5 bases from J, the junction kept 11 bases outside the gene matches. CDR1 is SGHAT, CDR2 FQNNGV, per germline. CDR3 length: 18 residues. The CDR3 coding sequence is TGTGCCAGCAGCTTAGAAGCGGGAGGTATCCACCCCCACAATGAGCAGTTCTTC. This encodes CASSLEAGGIHPHNEQFF.

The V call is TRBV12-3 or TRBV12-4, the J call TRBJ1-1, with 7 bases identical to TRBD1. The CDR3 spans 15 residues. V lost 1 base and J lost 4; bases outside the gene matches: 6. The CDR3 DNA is TGTGCCAGCAGTTTAGACAGGGGTGACGCCACTGAAGCTTTCTTT. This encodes CASSLDRGDATEAFF.

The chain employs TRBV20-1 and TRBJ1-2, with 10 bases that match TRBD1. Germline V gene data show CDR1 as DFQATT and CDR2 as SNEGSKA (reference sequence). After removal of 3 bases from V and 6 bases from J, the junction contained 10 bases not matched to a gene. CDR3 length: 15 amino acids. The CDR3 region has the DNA TGCAGTGCTAGGCCGAGGGGGACAGGGGTGGATGGCTACACCTTC. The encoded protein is CSARPRGTGVDGYTF.

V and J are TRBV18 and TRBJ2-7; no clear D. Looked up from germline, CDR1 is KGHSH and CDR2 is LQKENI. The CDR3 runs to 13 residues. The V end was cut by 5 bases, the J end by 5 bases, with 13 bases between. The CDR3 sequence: CASSTTGTDEQYF. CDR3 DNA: TGTGCCAGCTCAACTACCGGTACTGACGAGCAGTACTTC.

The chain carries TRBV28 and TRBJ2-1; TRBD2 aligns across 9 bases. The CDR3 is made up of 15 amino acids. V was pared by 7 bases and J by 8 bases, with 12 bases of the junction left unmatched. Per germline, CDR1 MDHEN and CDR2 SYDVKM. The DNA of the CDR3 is TGTGCCAGCAATCTTGGCGGGAGGGCCGCGTATGAGCAGTTCTTC. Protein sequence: CASNLGGRAAYEQFF. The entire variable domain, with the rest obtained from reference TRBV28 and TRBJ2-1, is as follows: DVKVTQSSRYLVKRTGEKVFLECVQDMDHENMFWYRQDPGLGLRLIYFSYDVKMKEKGDIPEGYSVSREKKERFSLILESASTNQTSMYLCASNLGGRAAYEQFFGPGTRLTVL.

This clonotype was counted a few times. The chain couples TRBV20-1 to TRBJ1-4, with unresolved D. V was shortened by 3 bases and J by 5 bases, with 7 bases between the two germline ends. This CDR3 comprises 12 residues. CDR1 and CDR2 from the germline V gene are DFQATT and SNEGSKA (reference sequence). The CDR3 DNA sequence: TGCAGTGCTAGGGACGGAAATGAAAAACTGTTTTTT. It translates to CSARDGNEKLFF.

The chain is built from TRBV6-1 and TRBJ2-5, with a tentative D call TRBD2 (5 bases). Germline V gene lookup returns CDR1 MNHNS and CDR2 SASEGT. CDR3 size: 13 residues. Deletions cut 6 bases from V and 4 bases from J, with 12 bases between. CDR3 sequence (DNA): TGTGCCAGCAGCCTCGAGGGAGCAGAGACCCAGTACTTC. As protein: CASSLEGAETQYF.

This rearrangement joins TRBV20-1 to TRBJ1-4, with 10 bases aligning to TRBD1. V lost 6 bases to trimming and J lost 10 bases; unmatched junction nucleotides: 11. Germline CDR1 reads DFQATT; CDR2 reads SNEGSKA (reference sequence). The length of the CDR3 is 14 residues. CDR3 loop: CSAPPGQGRRKLFF. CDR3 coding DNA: TGCAGTGCGCCTCCGGGACAGGGGCGGCGAAAACTGTTTTTT.

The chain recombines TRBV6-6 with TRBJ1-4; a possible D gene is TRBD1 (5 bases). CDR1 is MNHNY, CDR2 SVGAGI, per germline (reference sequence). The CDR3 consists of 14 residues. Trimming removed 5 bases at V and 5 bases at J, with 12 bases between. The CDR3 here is CASSKDGTNEKLFF. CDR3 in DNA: TGTGCCAGCAGTAAGGACGGGACGAATGAAAAACTGTTTTTT.

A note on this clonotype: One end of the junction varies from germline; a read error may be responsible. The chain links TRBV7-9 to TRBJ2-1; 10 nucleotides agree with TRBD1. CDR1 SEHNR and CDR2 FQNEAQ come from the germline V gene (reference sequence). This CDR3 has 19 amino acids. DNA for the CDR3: TGTGCCAGCAGCTCCCGGGGACAGGGGATTTTTCGGTCGTACAACGAGCAGTTCTTC. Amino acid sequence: CASSSRGQGIFRSYNEQFF.

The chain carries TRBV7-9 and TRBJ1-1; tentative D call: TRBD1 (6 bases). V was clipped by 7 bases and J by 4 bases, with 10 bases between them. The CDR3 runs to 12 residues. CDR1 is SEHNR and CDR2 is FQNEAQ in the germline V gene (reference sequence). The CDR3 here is CASTQGRTEAFF. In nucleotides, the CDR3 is TGTGCCAGCACTCAGGGGCGCACTGAAGCTTTCTTT.

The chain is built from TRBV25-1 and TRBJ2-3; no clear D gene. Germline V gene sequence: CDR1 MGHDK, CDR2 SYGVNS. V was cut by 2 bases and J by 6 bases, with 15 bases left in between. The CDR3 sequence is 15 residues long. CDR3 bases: TGTGCCAGCAGTGAAGAAGCGTCAGTTGGTGATACGCAGTATTTT. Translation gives CASSEEASVGDTQYF.

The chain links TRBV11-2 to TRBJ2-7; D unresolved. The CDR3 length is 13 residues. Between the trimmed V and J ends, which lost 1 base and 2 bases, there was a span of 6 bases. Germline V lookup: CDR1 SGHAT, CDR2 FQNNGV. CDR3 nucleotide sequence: TGTGCCAGCAGCTTAGCAGTTACCTACGAGCAGTACTTC. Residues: CASSLAVTYEQYF.

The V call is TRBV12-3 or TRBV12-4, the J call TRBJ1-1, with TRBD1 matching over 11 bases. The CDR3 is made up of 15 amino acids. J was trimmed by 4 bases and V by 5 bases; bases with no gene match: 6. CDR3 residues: CASSAGTGGVTEAFF. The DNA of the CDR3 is TGTGCCAGCAGTGCCGGGACAGGGGGGGTCACTGAAGCTTTCTTT.

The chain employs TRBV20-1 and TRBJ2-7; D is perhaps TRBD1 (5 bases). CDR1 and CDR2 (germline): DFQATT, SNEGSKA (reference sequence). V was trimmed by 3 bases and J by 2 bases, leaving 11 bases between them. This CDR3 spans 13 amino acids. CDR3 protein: CSARSGNTYEQYF. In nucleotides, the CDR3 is TGCAGTGCTAGGTCAGGGAATACCTACGAGCAGTACTTC.

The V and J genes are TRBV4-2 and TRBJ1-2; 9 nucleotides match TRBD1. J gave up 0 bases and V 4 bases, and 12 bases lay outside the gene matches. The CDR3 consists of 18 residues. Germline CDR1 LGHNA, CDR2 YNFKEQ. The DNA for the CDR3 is TGTGCCAGCAGCCGGGGGTCCGGGACAGGGCAGTCTAACTATGGCTACACCTTC. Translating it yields CASSRGSGTGQSNYGYTF.